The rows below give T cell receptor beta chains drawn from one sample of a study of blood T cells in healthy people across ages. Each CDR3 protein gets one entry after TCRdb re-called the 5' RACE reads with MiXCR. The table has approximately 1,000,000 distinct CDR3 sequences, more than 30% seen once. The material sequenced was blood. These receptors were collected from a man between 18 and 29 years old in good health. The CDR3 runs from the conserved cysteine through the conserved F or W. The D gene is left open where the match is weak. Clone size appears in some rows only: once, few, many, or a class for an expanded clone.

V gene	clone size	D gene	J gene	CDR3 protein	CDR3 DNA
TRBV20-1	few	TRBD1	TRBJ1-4	CSARDPRGTNEKLFF	TGCAGTGCTAGAGATCCCAGGGGGACTAATGAAAAACTGTTTTTT
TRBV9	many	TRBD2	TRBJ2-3	CASSPVGLAGGFTDTQYF	TGTGCCAGCAGCCCAGTCGGACTAGCGGGGGGTTTCACAGATACGCAGTATTTT
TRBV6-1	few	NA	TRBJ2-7	CASSLGTDTYEQYF	TGTGCCAGCAGCTTGGGGACCGACACCTACGAGCAGTACTTC
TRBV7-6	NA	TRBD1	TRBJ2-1	CASSPTLDRFYNEQFF	TGTGCCAGCAGCCCGACCTTGGACAGGTTTTACAATGAGCAGTTCTTC
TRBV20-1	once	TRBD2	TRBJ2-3	CSASSGTSPDTQYF	TGCAGTGCTTCGTCCGGGACTAGCCCTGATACGCAGTATTTT
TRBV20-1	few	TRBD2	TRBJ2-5	CSARDPGASGRPYNEQYF	TGCAGTGCTAGAGATCCGGGGGCTAGCGGGCGACCCTACAATGAGCAGTACTTC
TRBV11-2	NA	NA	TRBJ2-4	CASSSELGGSKNIQYF	TGTGCCAGCAGCTCAGAGCTCGGGGGCTCTAAAAACATTCAGTACTTC
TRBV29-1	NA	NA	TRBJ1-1	CSSGLGPENTEAFF	TGCAGCTCGGGACTGGGACCGGAGAACACTGAAGCTTTCTTT
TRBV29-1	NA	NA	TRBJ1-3	CSVGNPGDTIYF	TGCAGCGTTGGAAACCCTGGGGACACCATATATTTT
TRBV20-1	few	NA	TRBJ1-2	CSASSFTGEGQGYTF	TGCAGTGCTAGTTCATTTACGGGGGAAGGACAGGGCTACACCTTC
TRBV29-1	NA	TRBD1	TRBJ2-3	CSAGTVMADTQYF	TGCAGCGCTGGGACAGTTATGGCAGATACGCAGTATTTT
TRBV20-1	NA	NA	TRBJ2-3	CSAPRTAAGTDTQYF	TGCAGTGCCCCAAGGACCGCAGCCGGGACAGATACGCAGTATTTT
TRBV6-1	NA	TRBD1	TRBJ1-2	CASSDGQGLGYGYTF	TGTGCCAGCAGTGATGGACAGGGGCTCGGCTATGGCTACACCTTC
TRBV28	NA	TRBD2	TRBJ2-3	CVSLSHGGAADTQYF	TGTGTCAGCCTTTCCCACGGGGGGGCTGCAGATACGCAGTATTTT
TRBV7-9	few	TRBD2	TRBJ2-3	CASSLTSGGAHTQYF	TGTGCCAGCAGCTTAACTAGCGGGGGGGCCCATACGCAGTATTTT
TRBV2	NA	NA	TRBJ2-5	CASSTMNQETQYF	TGTGCCAGCAGTACCATGAACCAAGAGACCCAGTACTTC
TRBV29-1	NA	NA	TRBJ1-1	CSVEAGGGTEAFF	TGCAGCGTTGAAGCGGGGGGAGGCACTGAAGCTTTCTTT
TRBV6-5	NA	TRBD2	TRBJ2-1	CATRRGVGYEQFF	TGTGCCACCAGGCGGGGGGTTGGCTATGAGCAGTTCTTC
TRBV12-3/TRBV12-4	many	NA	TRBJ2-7	CASGPSTYEQYF	TGTGCCTCAGGGCCGTCTACCTACGAGCAGTACTTC
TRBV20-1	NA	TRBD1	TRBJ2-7	CSAPGAGQGVTYNEQYF	TGCAGTGCACCAGGGGCAGGACAGGGGGTTACCTACAATGAGCAGTACTTC
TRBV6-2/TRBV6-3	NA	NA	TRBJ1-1	CASGKVNTEAFF	TGTGCCAGCGGAAAGGTTAACACTGAAGCTTTCTTT
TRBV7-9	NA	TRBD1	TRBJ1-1	CASILGGLVTEAFF	TGTGCCAGCATCCTAGGGGGCTTGGTCACTGAAGCTTTCTTT
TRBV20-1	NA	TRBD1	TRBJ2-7	CSASHAGGGSRGYYEQYF	TGCAGTGCTAGTCACGCAGGGGGCGGAAGTCGGGGATACTACGAGCAGTACTTC
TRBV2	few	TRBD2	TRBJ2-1	CARERGQGYNEQFF	TGTGCCAGGGAGCGGGGGCAGGGCTACAATGAGCAGTTCTTC
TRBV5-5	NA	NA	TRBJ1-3	CASSLVGVNSGNTIYF	TGTGCCAGCAGCTTGGTAGGCGTAAACTCTGGAAACACCATATATTTT
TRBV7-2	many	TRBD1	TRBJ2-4	CASSNTGGMAKNIQYF	TGTGCCAGCAGCAACACAGGGGGCATGGCCAAAAACATTCAGTACTTC
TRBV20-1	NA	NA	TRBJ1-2	CSATRTRFNYGYTF	TGCAGTGCTACCCGGACACGGTTTAACTATGGCTACACCTTC
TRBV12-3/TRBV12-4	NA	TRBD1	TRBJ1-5	CASSRQPWTGDVKGNQPQHF	TGTGCCAGCAGCCGCCAGCCCTGGACAGGGGACGTAAAGGGCAATCAGCCCCAGCATTTT
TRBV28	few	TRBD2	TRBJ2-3	CASSRIPTTSGNLDTQYF	TGTGCCAGCAGTCGGATTCCCACGACTAGCGGGAACTTGGATACGCAGTATTTT
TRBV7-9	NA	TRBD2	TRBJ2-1	CALREGPKSSYNEQFF	TGTGCCCTACGGGAGGGGCCTAAGAGCTCCTACAATGAGCAGTTCTTC
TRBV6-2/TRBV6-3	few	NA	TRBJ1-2	CASSYTVYGYTF	TGTGCCAGCAGTTACACGGTCTATGGCTACACCTTC
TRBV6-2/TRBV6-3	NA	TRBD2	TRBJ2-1	CARGSGADEQFF	TGTGCCAGGGGAAGCGGGGCTGATGAGCAGTTCTTC
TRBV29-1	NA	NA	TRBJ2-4	CSVPDRNIQYF	TGCAGCGTTCCAGACAGAAACATTCAGTACTTC
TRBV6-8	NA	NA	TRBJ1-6	CASSYPNTRSPLHF	TGTGCCAGCAGTTACCCGAATACGAGGTCACCCCTCCACTTT
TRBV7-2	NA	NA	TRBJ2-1	CASSWDFYNEQFF	TGTGCCAGCAGCTGGGACTTCTACAATGAGCAGTTCTTC
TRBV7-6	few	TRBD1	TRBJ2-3	CASSNSGGRDTQYF	TGTGCCAGCAGCAATTCAGGGGGTCGGGATACGCAGTATTTT
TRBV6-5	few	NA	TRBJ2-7	CASSPAGTATYEQYF	TGTGCCAGCAGTCCTGCAGGGACCGCCACCTACGAGCAGTACTTC
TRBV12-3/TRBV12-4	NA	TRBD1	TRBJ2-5	CASSLPRDRAVDEQYF	TGTGCCAGCAGTTTACCCCGGGACAGGGCAGTAGATGAGCAGTACTTC
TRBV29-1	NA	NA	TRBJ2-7	CSVEDPPSSQYF	TGCAGCGTTGAAGATCCGCCTTCATCACAGTACTTC
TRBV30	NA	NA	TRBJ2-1	CAWSVRTNNEQFF	TGTGCCTGGAGTGTCAGGACTAACAATGAGCAGTTCTTC
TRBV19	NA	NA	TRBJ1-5	CASSATVNQPQHF	TGTGCCAGTAGTGCGACAGTTAATCAGCCCCAGCATTTT
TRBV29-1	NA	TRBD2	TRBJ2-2	CSVGGGDTGELFF	TGCAGCGTTGGCGGGGGGGACACCGGGGAGCTGTTTTTT
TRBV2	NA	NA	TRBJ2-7	CASTHEGQGTYEQYF	TGTGCCAGCACTCACGAGGGGCAGGGTACCTACGAGCAGTACTTC
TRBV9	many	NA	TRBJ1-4	CASSLGTLANEKLFF	TGTGCCAGCAGCCTCGGAACATTGGCTAATGAAAAACTGTTTTTT
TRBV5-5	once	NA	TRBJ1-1	CASSLAGTGDSEAFF	TGTGCCAGCAGCTTGGCCGGGACGGGGGATTCTGAAGCTTTCTTT
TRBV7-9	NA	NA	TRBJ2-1	CAIERIPYNEQFF	TGTGCCATCGAGCGGATCCCCTACAATGAGCAGTTCTTC
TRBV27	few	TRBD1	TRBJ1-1	CASSGLTGDGIAFF	TGTGCCAGCAGTGGCTTGACAGGGGACGGGATTGCTTTCTTT
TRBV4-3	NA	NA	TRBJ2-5	CASSQGLFGETQYF	TGCGCCAGCAGCCAAGGACTATTCGGAGAGACCCAGTACTTC
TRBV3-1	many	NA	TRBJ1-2	CASSPREFGYGYTF	TGTGCCAGCAGCCCAAGGGAGTTTGGCTATGGCTACACCTTC
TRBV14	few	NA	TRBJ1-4	CASRPDTGEKLFF	TGTGCCAGCAGACCCGATACAGGGGAAAAACTGTTTTTT
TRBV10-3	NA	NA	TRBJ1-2	CAISEKVYGYTF	TGTGCCATCAGTGAGAAAGTCTATGGCTACACCTTC
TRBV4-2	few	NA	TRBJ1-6	CASSQAQGAYNSPLHF	TGTGCCAGCAGCCAAGCCCAGGGAGCCTATAATTCACCCCTCCACTTT
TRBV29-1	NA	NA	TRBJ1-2	CSVEETGGLNYGYTF	TGCAGCGTTGAAGAAACAGGAGGCCTCAACTATGGCTACACCTTC
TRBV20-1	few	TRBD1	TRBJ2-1	CSAGQGAKRLEQFF	TGCAGTGCCGGACAGGGGGCGAAGCGGCTTGAGCAGTTCTTC
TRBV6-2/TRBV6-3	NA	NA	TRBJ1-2	CASTDGQFLGGYTF	TGTGCCAGCACCGACGGACAGTTTCTTGGAGGCTACACCTTC
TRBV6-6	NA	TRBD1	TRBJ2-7	CASSYPGGTGGYEQYF	TGTGCCAGCAGTTACCCGGGGGGGACAGGGGGTTACGAGCAGTACTTC
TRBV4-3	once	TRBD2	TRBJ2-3	CASSQTLAGGPNTDTQYF	TGCGCCAGCAGCCAAACCTTAGCGGGGGGGCCGAACACAGATACGCAGTATTTT
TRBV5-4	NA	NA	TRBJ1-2	CASSTERGSYGYTF	TGTGCCAGCAGCACCGAAAGAGGGTCCTATGGCTACACCTTC
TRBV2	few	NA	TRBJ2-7	CASSELGSSYEQYF	TGTGCCAGCAGTGAGCTTGGGAGCTCCTACGAGCAGTACTTC